The present entry profiles one T cell receptor (beta chain) with its context. Antigen: not known. These data come from a study of T cells after yellow fever vaccination. A single record per CDR3 protein comes from TCRdb applying MiXCR to the 5' RACE reads. The repertoire holds hundreds of thousands of distinct CDR3 sequences, with over 9% as singletons. This CDR3 spans 14 amino acids. From germline, CDR1 is MNHNS and CDR2 SASEGT. The germline V and J ends were trimmed by 1 base and 2 bases, with 8 bases remaining between them. Study-level points and caveats: Although most clonotypes did not, a small share appeared in both CD4 and CD8 compartments. The secondary T-cell response peaked on day 5, not day 15, but was weaker. Reappearing after the booster were most of the clones from primary vaccination (around 96% CD4, approximately 89% CD8).

This material consisted of PBMCs, taken on the day of the yellow fever booster vaccination. The receptor's source is a man aged 25-45 years who received the YFV17D yellow fever vaccine. This rearrangement joins TRBV6-1 to TRBJ1-2; D remains ambiguous. CDR3 residues: CASSEVHRNYGYTF. The CDR3 DNA is TGTGCCAGCAGTGAAGTCCACCGAAACTATGGCTACACCTTC.